The 17 T cell receptor beta chains below come from one sample, sequenced in a study of CD8+CD57+ T cells in acquired aplastic anemia. Those patients picked for sequencing had displayed CD8+CD57+ cell expansion on flow cytometry. Template material for TCR beta VDJ and CDR3 profiling consisted of genomic DNA. TCRdb itself ran the reads through MiXCR, one entry per CDR3 protein. This repertoire shows under 350,000 distinct CDR3 sequences, about 50% found once; its top ten account for roughly 1.2%. Sequencing input: sorted CD4+, CD8+, or CD8+CD57+ T cells (not recorded which) from PBMCs. Source of these receptors: a human donor with aplastic anemia.

This chain connects TRBV6-1 to TRBJ1-2; TRBD1 aligns across 8 bases. This CDR3 is 13 amino acids long. V was pared by 5 bases and J by 6 bases, with 5 bases of the junction left unmatched. CDR1 is MNHNS, CDR2 SASEGT, per germline. DNA of the CDR3: TGTGCCAGCAGTTCTTCAGGGGGCGATGGCTACACCTTC. This gives the protein CASSSSGGDGYTF.

The chain carries TRBV20-1 and TRBJ1-4; 12 positions match TRBD1. Germline loops: CDR1 DFQATT, CDR2 SNEGSKA (reference sequence). The CDR3 length is 15 residues. Losses at the gene ends were 4 bases for V and 7 bases for J; bases not matched to a gene: 7. The CDR3 coding sequence is TGCAGTGCTACACCGGGACAGGGGGCAGGTGAAAAACTGTTTTTT. Translated, it gives CSATPGQGAGEKLFF.

This clonotype was counted many times. The junction departs from the called germline gene at one end, perhaps through a read error. The chain links TRBV29-1 to TRBJ1-2; D possibly corresponds to TRBD1 (5 bases). The CDR3 loop spans 17 amino acids. Per the germline V gene, CDR1 is SQVTM and CDR2 is ANQGSEA. CDR3 in amino acids: CSVEEVLGTVGNYGYAF. In DNA, the CDR3 is TGCAGCGTTGAAGAAGTGCTGGGGACGGTGGGTAACTATGGCTACGCCTTC.

The chain couples TRBV4-2 to TRBJ2-1; 10 bases fit TRBD2. Germline V CDR1 and CDR2: LGHNA, YNFKEQ. The V segment lost 1 base and the J segment 0 bases; nucleotides outside the gene matches: 3. The CDR3 has 17 residues. In nucleotides, the CDR3 is TGTGCCAGCAGCCAAGGGACTAGCGGATACTCCTACAATGAGCAGTTCTTC. It encodes CASSQGTSGYSYNEQFF.

This clonotype came up many times. The chain couples TRBV20-1 to TRBJ2-3, with 9 bases lining up with TRBD2. The V gene's germline CDR1 is DFQATT and CDR2 SNEGSKA (reference sequence). Unmatched junction bases numbered 9, after V lost 6 bases and J lost 5 bases. There are 14 residues in the CDR3. This CDR3 is CSAVAGAPGDTQYF. The CDR3 DNA reads TGCAGTGCCGTAGCGGGGGCTCCGGGAGATACGCAGTATTTT.

This clonotype was seen many times. This chain links TRBV6-1 with TRBJ1-2; TRBD1 matches at 7 bases. Looked up from germline, CDR1 is MNHNS and CDR2 is SASEGT. Trimming at V came to 2 bases and at J to 4 bases, leaving 7 bases not matched to a gene. This CDR3 is built from 15 residues. The CDR3 spells CASSEWSGGTYGYTF. The CDR3 coding sequence is TGTGCCAGCAGTGAATGGTCAGGGGGAACCTATGGCTACACCTTC.

About this clonotype itself: Given a much more abundant clone one base away, this may be a read error. The rearrangement uses TRBV18 and TRBJ1-2; D perhaps matches TRBD1 (5 bases). Trimming stripped 3 bases from V and 2 bases from J, with 13 bases between. The CDR3 spans 15 residues. Germline V gives CDR1 KGHSH, CDR2 LQKENI. As DNA, the CDR3 is TGTGCCAGCTCACCGGACATGGTCCCAAACTATGGCTACACCTTC. It codes for CASSPDMVPNYGYTF.

This chain connects TRBV10-1 to TRBJ2-5; TRBD1 aligns across 11 bases. J lost 5 bases, V lost 2 bases, and 4 bases had no gene match. CDR1 is WNHNN and CDR2 is SYGVQD in the germline V gene (reference sequence). The CDR3 is 15 amino acids. CDR3 bases: TGCGCCAGCAGTGAGGGACAGGGGGCACGGGAGACCCAGTACTTC. Protein: CASSEGQGARETQYF.

This rearrangement joins TRBV29-1 to TRBJ1-2; weak D call: TRBD1 (5 bases). The CDR3 consists of 13 residues. Germline V gives CDR1 SQVTM, CDR2 ANQGSEA. The V and J ends lost 4 bases and 4 bases respectively, with 13 bases between them. The CDR3: CSVGRGEGYGYTF. The DNA of the CDR3 is TGCAGCGTTGGAAGGGGAGAGGGCTATGGCTACACCTTC.

The chain combines TRBV5-1 with TRBJ2-5; D remains ambiguous. V was cut by 1 base and J by 5 bases, with 6 bases left in between. In germline, CDR1 is SGHRS, CDR2 YFSETQ. This CDR3 comprises 12 residues. The CDR3 loop is CASSLIAETQYF. The CDR3 nucleotides read TGCGCCAGCAGCTTGATTGCGGAGACCCAGTACTTC.

Only a few counts were recorded for this clonotype. The rearrangement uses TRBV20-1 and TRBJ2-1; D remains ambiguous. CDR1 DFQATT and CDR2 SNEGSKA come from the germline V gene (reference sequence). Trimming cost V 5 bases and J 3 bases, with 8 bases left between them. The CDR3 totals 12 residues. The CDR3 sequence is CSASRVYNEQFF. Written as DNA, the CDR3 is TGCAGTGCTTCAAGGGTCTACAATGAGCAGTTCTTC.

This clonotype was counted ten times or more. The rearrangement joins TRBV7-6 to TRBJ2-1, with D uncertain. This CDR3 contains 18 residues. Between the trimmed V and J ends, which lost 5 bases and 5 bases, there was a span of 25 bases. Germline CDR1 SGHVS, CDR2 FNYEAQ. Written as DNA, the CDR3 is TGTGCCAGCAGCCGCATACCCCCGTCCCAGATGTCCAACAATGAGCAGTTCTTC. Translated: CASSRIPPSQMSNNEQFF.

The J gene is TRBJ1-6, the V gene TRBV10-3; 12 positions agree with TRBD1. The V and J ends lost 8 bases and 0 bases, in that order; junction bases with no gene match: 20. The CDR3 is 22 amino acids. CDR1 and CDR2 from the germline V gene are ENHRY and SYGVKD. DNA for the CDR3: TGTGCCATCGACGCCACCGGGACAGGGGGCCAATACTCGAGCTCCTATAATTCACCCCTCCACTTT. Translated: CAIDATGTGGQYSSSYNSPLHF.

This clonotype was counted many times. The genes are TRBV5-1 and TRBJ1-6, with D perhaps matching TRBD1 (5 bases). Trimming left V 4 bases short and J 5 bases short, with 10 bases between. CDR1 is SGHRS, CDR2 YFSETQ, per germline. This CDR3 spans 14 amino acids. For the CDR3, the DNA is TGCGCCAGCAGCCCTGGACAAGATAATTCACCCCTCCACTTT. This gives the protein CASSPGQDNSPLHF. Full variable domain (rest looked up from reference TRBV5-1 and TRBJ1-6): KAGVTQTPRYLIKTRGQQVTLSCSPISGHRSVSWYQQTPGQGLQFLFEYFSETQRNKGNFPGRFSGRQFSNSRSEMNVSTLELGDSALYLCASSPGQDNSPLHFGNGTRLTVT.

The rearrangement joins TRBV7-8 to TRBJ2-7, with 7 bases aligning to TRBD2. CDR1 is SGHVS, CDR2 FQNEAQ, per germline. V lost 0 bases to trimming and J lost 4 bases; unmatched junction nucleotides: 6. The CDR3 is 15 residues long. This CDR3 is CASSLAGGGKYEQYF. CDR3 bases: TGTGCCAGCAGCTTAGCGGGGGGGGGGAAATACGAGCAGTACTTC.

In this sample, this clonotype turned up many times. CDR3 sequence: CASSHGGDQETQYF. The CDR3 coding sequence is TGTGCCAGCAGTCACGGAGGGGACCAAGAGACCCAGTACTTC. The chain carries TRBV12-3 or TRBV12-4 and TRBJ2-5; a weak D match, TRBD2 (6 bases). This CDR3 spans 14 amino acids. The V gene lost 5 bases and the J gene lost 0 bases, with 10 bases spanning the gap.

The chain joins TRBV9 to TRBJ2-1, with 14 positions matching TRBD2. V dropped 2 bases and J dropped 9; count of bases not matched to a gene: 7. Germline V gene sequence: CDR1 SGDLS, CDR2 YYNGEE. The CDR3 has 16 residues. This CDR3 reads CASSVWTSGGPGEQFF. DNA for the CDR3: TGTGCCAGCAGCGTCTGGACTAGCGGGGGGCCCGGTGAGCAGTTCTTC.